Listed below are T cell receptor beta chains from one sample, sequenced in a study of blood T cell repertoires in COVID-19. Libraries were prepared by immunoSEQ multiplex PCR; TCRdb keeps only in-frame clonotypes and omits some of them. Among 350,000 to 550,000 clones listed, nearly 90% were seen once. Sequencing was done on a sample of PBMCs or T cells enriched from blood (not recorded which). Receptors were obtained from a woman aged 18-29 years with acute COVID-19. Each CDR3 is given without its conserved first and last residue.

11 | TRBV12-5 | ASGSDRNTEAF
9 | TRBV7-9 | ASSPRTAQT
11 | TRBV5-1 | ASSLTVSYEQY
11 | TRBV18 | ASSLQGSDTQY
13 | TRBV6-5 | ASRSSDSSYNEQF
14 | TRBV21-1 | ASSSKPGEDSYEQY
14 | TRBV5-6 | ASSPGSSTGTDTQY
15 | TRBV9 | ASSPPSSGSFSYEQY
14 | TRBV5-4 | ASSFKRERDTGELF
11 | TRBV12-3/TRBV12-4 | ASSYARNTEAF
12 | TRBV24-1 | ATSDTGAGGTIY
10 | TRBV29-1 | SVDRVNYGYT
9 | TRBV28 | ASSERVKLF
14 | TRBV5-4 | ASSLLAGVKTGELF
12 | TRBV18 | ASSQQGTEQPQH
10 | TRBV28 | ASSGQGGEAF
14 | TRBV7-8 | ASSLESDRPNYGYT
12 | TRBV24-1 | ATSAGVNTGELF
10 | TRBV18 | ASSPGETTQH
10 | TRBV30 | AWRRKRYEQY
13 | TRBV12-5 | ASGLVQGDTDTQY
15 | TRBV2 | ASSWGPGYKSDTEAF
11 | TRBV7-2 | ASSPLLYNEQF
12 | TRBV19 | ASSTPTERDGYT
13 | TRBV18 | ASSPRQGSGLGYT
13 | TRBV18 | ASSPGHASNQPQH
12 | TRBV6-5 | ASCLGQANTEAF
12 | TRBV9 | ASSVATRGSGYT
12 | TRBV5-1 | ASSSGTFTGELF